The present entry profiles one TCR beta chain with its context. These data belong to a study of sequential checkpoint blockade in melanoma. Study in general: Arm A got nivolumab then ipilimumab; arm B the reverse, 1:1. After both sequences, patients received maintenance nivolumab.

TCRdb's table, derived via immunoSEQ multiplex PCR, lists solely in-frame clones and lacks some. Found here are more than 15,000 clones, 85% to 95% of them singletons; the top ten hold roughly 24%. The CDR3 loop spans 17 amino acids. The germline V gene encodes CDR1 SGHAT and CDR2 FQNNGV. V was shortened by 4 bases and J by 5 bases, with 24 bases between the two germline ends. The treatment: randomized to nivolumab then ipilimumab (arm A) or the reverse (arm B). PBMC sorting kept live CD3+CD8+ cells without CD19 or CD56. This sequence originates from a human donor with melanoma. The sequences come from CD8+ T cells sorted from blood (inferred from file names), collected from a patient given nivolumab and ipilimumab in sequence. The chain combines TRBV11-2 with TRBJ2-7, with D possibly TRBD2 on 5 matching bases. CDR3: CASSSLVRTGPEDEQYF. The CDR3 coding sequence is TGTGCCAGCAGCTCACTGGTGAGGACTGGTCCGGAGGACGAGCAGTACTTC. The full variable domain, rest sourced from reference TRBV11-2 and TRBJ2-7, is EAGVAQSPRYKIIEKRQSVAFWCNPISGHATLYWYQQILGQGPKLLIQFQNNGVVDDSQLPKDRFSAERLKGVDSTLKIQPAKLEDSAVYLCASSSLVRTGPEDEQYFGPGTRLTVT.